The 29 T cell receptor beta chains listed next were all sequenced from one sample in a study of T cell responses to AZD1222 COVID-19 vaccine. Assay: immunoSEQ multiplex PCR; the TCRdb copy retains only in-frame clones and omits some. The sample shows over 85,000 clones, over 85% of them seen only once. The sample was peripheral blood, taken 28 days after the second AZD1222 dose. Every receptor here comes from an adult who received the AZD1222 COVID-19 vaccine.

In regard to this clone: A junction boundary mismatches the germline segment, possibly from a read error. V is TRBV3-1 (or the pseudogene TRBV3-2) and J is TRBJ2-7, with D unresolved. Per the germline V gene, CDR1 is LGHDT and CDR2 is YNNKEL (reference sequence). The CDR3 loop spans 17 amino acids. In DNA, the CDR3 is TGTGTCAGCAGCCAAGTCACAAGCATAGGTTACTCCTACGAGCAGTACTTC. Translated, it gives CVSSQVTSIGYSYEQYF.

CDR3 coding DNA: TGTGCCAGTAGTCTGGGGGCGGGAGATACCGATGAGCAGTTCTTC. It yields the protein CASSLGAGDTDEQFF. V usage is TRBV19 and J usage is TRBJ2-1, with D possibly matching TRBD2 (7 bases). V was shortened by 5 bases and J by 8 bases, with 19 bases between the two germline ends. The CDR3 sequence is 15 residues long. The germline V gene has CDR1 LNHDA and CDR2 SQIVND (reference sequence). The whole variable domain, remainder taken from reference TRBV19 and TRBJ2-1, is DGGITQSPKYLFRKEGQNVTLSCEQNLNHDAMYWYRQDPGQGLRLIYYSQIVNDFQKGDIAEGYSVSREKKESFPLTVTSAQKNPTAFYLCASSLGAGDTDEQFFGPGTRLTVL.

This chain connects TRBV5-1 to TRBJ2-7; 11 nucleotides agree with TRBD2. This CDR3 has 15 amino acids. The trim removed 2 bases at V and 3 bases at J, leaving 4 bases unmatched. Germline loops: CDR1 SGHRS, CDR2 YFSETQ. In DNA, the CDR3 is TGCGCCAGCAGCTTACTAGCGGGAGTGATCTACGAGCAGTACTTC. It yields the protein CASSLLAGVIYEQYF. The variable domain in full, with the rest retrieved from reference TRBV5-1 and TRBJ2-7, is KAGVTQTPRYLIKTRGQQVTLSCSPISGHRSVSWYQQTPGQGLQFLFEYFSETQRNKGNFPGRFSGRQFSNSRSEMNVSTLELGDSALYLCASSLLAGVIYEQYFGPGTRLTVT.

The rearrangement joins TRBV3-1 (or the pseudogene TRBV3-2) to TRBJ2-7; TRBD1 might be the D (6 bases). There are 15 residues in the CDR3. V was trimmed by 2 bases and J by 1 base, leaving 12 bases between them. Germline-derived CDR1 and CDR2 are LGHDT and YNNKEL (reference sequence). CDR3 loop: CASSQTGHKSYEQYF. As DNA, the CDR3 is TGTGCCAGCAGCCAAACGGGACACAAATCCTACGAGCAGTACTTC.

The chain has TRBV9 and TRBJ2-1; TRBD1 matches 9 bases. The V gene end was trimmed by 5 bases and the J gene end by 9 bases; junction bases not matched to a gene: 9. CDR3 length equals 14 residues. CDR1 is SGDLS and CDR2 is YYNGEE in the germline V gene. CDR3 bases: TGTGCCAGCAGTCCGGGACAGGGAATCGTTGAGCAGTTCTTC. Translating it yields CASSPGQGIVEQFF. The variable domain in full, completed from reference TRBV9 and TRBJ2-1, reads DSGVTQTPKHLITATGQRVTLRCSPRSGDLSVYWYQQSLDQGLQFLIQYYNGEERAKGNILERFSAQQFPDLHSELNLSSLELGDSALYFCASSPGQGIVEQFFGPGTRLTVL.

The chain links TRBV7-2 to TRBJ2-5; D is perhaps TRBD1 (6 bases). The V gene's germline CDR1 is SGHTA and CDR2 FQGNSA. Deletions cut 5 bases from V and 4 bases from J, with 14 bases between. This CDR3 comprises 14 residues. As DNA, the CDR3 is TGTGCCAGCAGCCCTGGACAGCAGATAGAGACCCAGTACTTC. Its translation: CASSPGQQIETQYF.

The chain has TRBV21-1 and TRBJ2-3; TRBD2 was called by the table and not checked on the DNA. TRBV21-1 has pseudogene status. This CDR3 has 15 residues. DNA of the CDR3: TGTGCCAGCCCTAAACCCAGGCGGGAGCCAGATACGCAGTATTTT. Translating gives CASPKPRREPDTQYF.

This chain uses TRBV5-1 with TRBJ2-5; TRBD2 might be the D (6 bases). The CDR3 is 14 residues long. Germline-derived CDR1 and CDR2 are SGHRS and YFSETQ. Deletions cut 3 bases from V and 2 bases from J, with 11 bases between. DNA of the CDR3: TGCGCCAGCAGCTGGGGGACTCGTCAAGAGACCCAGTACTTC. Translating gives CASSWGTRQETQYF. The whole variable domain, remainder taken from reference TRBV5-1 and TRBJ2-5, is KAGVTQTPRYLIKTRGQQVTLSCSPISGHRSVSWYQQTPGQGLQFLFEYFSETQRNKGNFPGRFSGRQFSNSRSEMNVSTLELGDSALYLCASSWGTRQETQYFGPGTRLLVL.

The rearrangement links TRBV19 to TRBJ1-2, with a weak D call TRBD1 (5 bases). CDR3 size: 16 residues. V was trimmed by 6 bases and J by 3 bases, leaving 20 bases between them. Germline loops: CDR1 LNHDA, CDR2 SQIVND (reference sequence). The CDR3 bases are TGTGCCAGTAGCCCTCATTCCGGGGCGCTTGACTATGGCTACACCTTC. This sequence encodes CASSPHSGALDYGYTF.

The chain employs TRBV28 and TRBJ1-2; 7 nucleotides match TRBD1. The CDR3 has 16 amino acids. Unmatched junction bases numbered 18, after V lost 10 bases and J lost 4 bases. Germline CDR1 reads MDHEN; CDR2 reads SYDVKM. The CDR3 reads CATAIQGGRGFYGYTF. CDR3 sequence (DNA): TGTGCCACCGCAATCCAGGGGGGGCGGGGGTTCTATGGCTACACCTTC.

The chain joins TRBV7-3 to TRBJ2-7, with 8 bases fitting TRBD1. Germline V lookup: CDR1 SGHTA, CDR2 FQGTGA. There are 15 residues in the CDR3. V trimming: 5 bases; J trimming: 3 bases; junction bases outside the gene matches: 9. CDR3 coding DNA: TGTGCCAGCAGCCCCCACCAGGGGGCTATCTACGAGCAGTACTTC. This translates into CASSPHQGAIYEQYF.

The chain uses TRBV5-4 and TRBJ1-1; TRBD1 agrees at 8 bases. CDR3 length: 15 amino acids. CDR1 SGHNT and CDR2 YYREEE come from the germline V gene (reference sequence). The V and J ends lost 4 bases and 6 bases, in that order; junction bases with no gene match: 11. The CDR3 is CASSPPGQGWAEAFF. CDR3 sequence (DNA): TGTGCCAGCAGCCCCCCAGGACAGGGATGGGCTGAAGCTTTCTTT.

This clone was recorded once. The chain uses TRBV2 and TRBJ2-5; D ambiguous. With 6 bases removed from V and 2 bases from J, the gap between germline ends came to 4 bases. This CDR3 has 11 amino acids. Germline values: CDR1 SNHLY, CDR2 FYNNEI. The CDR3 loop reads CASSKQETQYF. For the CDR3, the DNA is TGTGCCAGCAGCAAACAAGAGACCCAGTACTTC. Using reference TRBV2 and TRBJ2-5 for the parts outside the CDR3, the full variable domain is EPEVTQTPSHQVTQMGQEVILRCVPISNHLYFYWYRQILGQKVEFLVSFYNNEISEKSEIFDDQFSVERPDGSNFTLKIRSTKLEDSAMYFCASSKQETQYFGPGTRLLVL.

This clone was counted once. This chain links TRBV27 with TRBJ1-2; TRBD1 might be the D (5 bases). The germline V gene has CDR1 MNHEY and CDR2 SMNVEV (reference sequence). The CDR3 loop spans 16 amino acids. The germline V and J ends were trimmed by 5 bases and 8 bases, with 24 bases remaining between them. The CDR3 nucleotides are TGTGCCAGCAGTCAACTTACACCTTTAAGGGGTGACGGCTACACCTTC. Protein: CASSQLTPLRGDGYTF.

V usage is TRBV7-8 and J usage is TRBJ1-4; unclear D gene. With 6 bases removed from V and 8 bases from J, the gap between germline ends came to 10 bases. CDR3 length equals 12 residues. From germline, CDR1 is SGHVS and CDR2 FQNEAQ. Here the CDR3 DNA reads TGTGCCAGCAGGGGTTGGGAGGAAAAACTGTTTTTT. It yields the protein CASRGWEEKLFF.

This clone was observed a single time. The CDR3 DNA reads TGTGCCAGCAGTTACTCGCGGCGGGTGGACTACACCTTC. This codes for CASSYSRRVDYTF. The gene calls are TRBV6-2 or TRBV6-3 and TRBJ1-2; D remains ambiguous. The CDR3 contains 13 residues. Germline-derived CDR1 and CDR2 are MNHEY and SVGEGT. V lost 0 bases and J lost 10, with 12 bases in between.

The chain couples TRBV19 to TRBJ2-1, with TRBD2 as a possible D gene (5 bases). CDR1 is LNHDA, CDR2 SQIVND, per germline (reference sequence). The CDR3 loop spans 15 amino acids. Deletions cut 1 base from V and 1 base from J, with 8 bases between. CDR3 region: CASSIGGGSYNEQFF. The CDR3 coding sequence is TGTGCCAGTAGTATAGGCGGCGGGTCCTACAATGAGCAGTTCTTC.

The chain carries TRBV2 and TRBJ1-2, with D possibly being TRBD1 (5 bases). Trimming cost V 3 bases and J 2 bases, with 7 bases left between them. Germline CDR1 and CDR2: SNHLY and FYNNEI. The CDR3 spans 13 residues. The CDR3 region has the DNA TGTGCCAGCAGTGAGAGGGGAAACTATGGCTACACCTTC. Its translation: CASSERGNYGYTF.

V gene TRBV6-5 combines with J gene TRBJ1-2, with TRBD1 as a possible D gene (5 bases). With 4 bases removed from V and 2 bases from J, the gap between germline ends came to 11 bases. The CDR3 loop spans 14 amino acids. The V gene's germline CDR1 is MNHEY and CDR2 SVGAGI. CDR3 amino acids: CASSLGKGNYGYTF. CDR3 bases: TGTGCCAGCAGTTTGGGGAAGGGGAACTATGGCTACACCTTC.

The rearrangement uses TRBV28 and TRBJ2-3, with D possibly matching TRBD1 (5 bases). V lost 6 bases, J lost 0 bases, and 10 bases lay in between. Germline V lookup: CDR1 MDHEN, CDR2 SYDVKM. The CDR3 extends over 14 amino acids. CDR3 bases: TGTGCCAGCAGCTGGGGCTTGAGCACAGATACGCAGTATTTT. Its protein product is CASSWGLSTDTQYF.

The chain employs TRBV5-4 and TRBJ1-6; D is possibly TRBD1 (6 bases). Germline V gene lookup returns CDR1 SGHNT and CDR2 YYREEE (reference sequence). This CDR3 has 15 amino acids. With 4 bases removed from V and 10 bases from J, the gap between germline ends came to 18 bases. The CDR3 here is CASSPTTGSRSPLHF. The CDR3 DNA is TGTGCCAGCAGCCCGACAACAGGGTCCCGGTCACCCCTCCACTTT.

This chain uses TRBV7-6 with TRBJ2-6; D not resolved. From germline, CDR1 is SGHVS and CDR2 FNYEAQ. V was shortened by 0 bases and J by 0 bases, with 6 bases between the two germline ends. The CDR3 length is 16 residues. CDR3 DNA: TGTGCCAGCAGCTTAGCGCTTGTCTCTGGGGCCAACGTCCTGACTTTC. It encodes CASSLALVSGANVLTF.

V is TRBV5-4 and J is TRBJ2-2; the match to TRBD1 covers 10 bases. J was trimmed by 5 bases and V by 0 bases; bases with no gene match: 4. Per germline, CDR1 SGHNT and CDR2 YYREEE (reference sequence). There are 16 residues in the CDR3. The CDR3 sequence is CASSLAGQGVTGELFF. DNA of the CDR3: TGTGCCAGCAGCTTGGCCGGACAGGGGGTTACCGGGGAGCTGTTTTTT.

J is TRBJ1-2 and V is TRBV21-1. TRBV21-1 constitutes a pseudogene. This CDR3 has 12 amino acids. CDR3 amino acids: CASSKEGRGNTF. In DNA form, the CDR3 reads TGTGCCAGCAGCAAAGAAGGGCGAGGGAACACCTTC.

This chain links TRBV6-5 with TRBJ1-1, with 8 bases fitting TRBD1. The germline CDR1 and CDR2 sequences are MNHEY and SVGAGI. Losses at the gene ends were 0 bases for V and 6 bases for J; bases not matched to a gene: 6. The CDR3 is 15 residues long. CDR3 in amino acids: CASSYSRTGSAEAFF. CDR3 coding DNA: TGTGCCAGCAGTTACTCCCGGACAGGGAGCGCTGAAGCTTTCTTT.

The chain links TRBV18 to TRBJ1-4, with D perhaps TRBD1 (5 bases). Germline CDR1 and CDR2: KGHSH and LQKENI. The CDR3 loop spans 13 amino acids. The ends were cut back, 3 bases at V and 6 bases at J, with 8 bases in the middle. The chain's CDR3 is CASSPGLYEKLFF. CDR3 DNA: TGTGCCAGCTCACCGGGACTTTATGAAAAACTGTTTTTT. The entire variable domain, with the rest obtained from reference TRBV18 and TRBJ1-4, is as follows: NAGVMQNPRHLVRRRGQEARLRCSPMKGHSHVYWYRQLPEEGLKFMVYLQKENIIDESGMPKERFSAEFPKEGPSILRIQQVVRGDSAAYFCASSPGLYEKLFFGSGTQLSVL.

The gene calls are TRBV3-1 (or the pseudogene TRBV3-2) and TRBJ2-7; 8 bases are shared with TRBD2. V trimming: 4 bases; J trimming: 4 bases; junction bases outside the gene matches: 6. Germline V gene sequence: CDR1 LGHDT, CDR2 YNNKEL (reference sequence). The CDR3 sequence is 14 residues long. The CDR3 reads CASSPLGGGYEQYF. The CDR3 DNA is TGTGCCAGCAGCCCATTGGGCGGGGGGTACGAGCAGTACTTC.

The chain combines TRBV27 with TRBJ2-7; D is unclear. This CDR3 has 13 amino acids. V lost 9 bases to trimming and J lost 5 bases, with 17 bases between them. Germline V gene data show CDR1 as MNHEY and CDR2 as SMNVEV (reference sequence). CDR3 sequence: CASSDQVNHEQYF. The DNA for the CDR3 is TGTGCCAGTTCAGATCAAGTGAACCACGAGCAGTACTTC.

The chain combines TRBV28 with TRBJ2-1; 8 bases match TRBD1. The CDR3 consists of 14 residues. The germline CDR1 and CDR2 sequences are MDHEN and SYDVKM. The V gene end was trimmed by 7 bases and the J gene end by 7 bases; junction bases not matched to a gene: 9. The CDR3 region has the DNA TGTGCCAGCAACCTCCGGGACAGGAGGAATGAGCAGTTCTTC. Encoded protein: CASNLRDRRNEQFF.